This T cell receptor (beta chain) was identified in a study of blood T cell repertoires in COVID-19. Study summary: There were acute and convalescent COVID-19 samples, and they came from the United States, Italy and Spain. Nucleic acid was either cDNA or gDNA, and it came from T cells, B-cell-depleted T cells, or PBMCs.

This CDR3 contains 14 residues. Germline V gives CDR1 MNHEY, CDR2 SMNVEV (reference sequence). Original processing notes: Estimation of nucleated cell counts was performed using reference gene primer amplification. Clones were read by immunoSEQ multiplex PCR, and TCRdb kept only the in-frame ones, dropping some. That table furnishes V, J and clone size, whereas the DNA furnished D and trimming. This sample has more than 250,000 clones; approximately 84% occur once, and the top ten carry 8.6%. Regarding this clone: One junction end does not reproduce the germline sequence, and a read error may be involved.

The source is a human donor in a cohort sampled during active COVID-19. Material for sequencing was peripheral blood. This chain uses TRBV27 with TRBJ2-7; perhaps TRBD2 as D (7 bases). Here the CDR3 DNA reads TGTGCCAGCTCTAATAGGGGGGGGTTCGGTGGATACCACTTC. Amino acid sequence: CASSNRGGFGGYHF.